The rows below give T cell receptor beta chains drawn from one sample of a study of blood T cell repertoires in COVID-19. The repertoire was sequenced with immunoSEQ multiplex PCR; TCRdb's copy has only in-frame clones and lacks some. The table shows more than 200,000 clones, with approximately 90% occurring only once. The sample consisted of PBMCs or T cells enriched from blood (not recorded which). The receptors shown here come from a woman aged 25 to 45 who had recovered from COVID-19. Both conserved end residues are part of each CDR3. The D gene is left open where the match is weak. The size field is filled for only some rows; it gives once, few, many or a size class.

CDR3nt: TGTGCCAGCTCACCACGCATGCAGAACCAGAATGAAAAACTGTTTTTT; CDR3aa: CASSPRMQNQNEKLFF; j_gene: TRBJ1-4; abundance: few; v_gene: TRBV18; d_gene: .
CDR3nt: TGTGCCAGCAGCTTAGGTGTAATAAGGGGTGCGCGCCAGCCCCAGCATTTT; CDR3aa: CASSLGVIRGARQPQHF; j_gene: TRBJ1-5; abundance: .; v_gene: TRBV7-2; d_gene: .
CDR3nt: TGTGCCAGCAGCTTACTATCCGAGACCCAGTACTTC; CDR3aa: CASSLLSETQYF; j_gene: TRBJ2-5; abundance: .; v_gene: TRBV7-9; d_gene: .
CDR3nt: TGTGCCAGCAGATACATGACAGCCGCTGAAGCTTTCTTT; CDR3aa: CASRYMTAAEAFF; j_gene: TRBJ1-1; abundance: .; v_gene: TRBV6-5; d_gene: .
CDR3nt: TGCGCCAGCAGCCAAGAGCTAGCGGGAGTCTACGAGCAGTACTTC; CDR3aa: CASSQELAGVYEQYF; j_gene: TRBJ2-7; abundance: medium-sized; v_gene: TRBV4-3; d_gene: TRBD2
CDR3nt: TGCAGCTCAGATGGCAACTATGGCTACACCTTC; CDR3aa: CSSDGNYGYTF; j_gene: TRBJ1-2; abundance: .; v_gene: TRBV29-1; d_gene: .
CDR3nt: TGTGCCAGCAGCCAGACAACGGGAGGGGGCAATGAGCAGTTCTTC; CDR3aa: CASSQTTGGGNEQFF; j_gene: TRBJ2-1; abundance: .; v_gene: TRBV11-3; d_gene: TRBD2
CDR3nt: TGTGCCAGCAGCTTAGGGGGTCGTAGCGTTCAAGAGACCCAGTACTTC; CDR3aa: CASSLGGRSVQETQYF; j_gene: TRBJ2-5; abundance: .; v_gene: TRBV11-3; d_gene: .
CDR3nt: TGTGCCAGTAGTAGACTAGCGGGTTCCTACAATGAGCAGTTCTTC; CDR3aa: CASSRLAGSYNEQFF; j_gene: TRBJ2-1; abundance: .; v_gene: TRBV19; d_gene: TRBD2
CDR3nt: TGTGCCAGCAGTTCCAGACTAGGGGTTGGCTACGAGCAGTACTTC; CDR3aa: CASSSRLGVGYEQYF; j_gene: TRBJ2-7; abundance: .; v_gene: TRBV28; d_gene: .
CDR3nt: TGTGCCATCGGGGGGATGAACACTGAAGCTTTCTTT; CDR3aa: CAIGGMNTEAFF; j_gene: TRBJ1-1; abundance: .; v_gene: TRBV10-3; d_gene: .
CDR3nt: TGTGCCAGCAGCCCCAAGCGTGACTATGGCTACACCTTC; CDR3aa: CASSPKRDYGYTF; j_gene: TRBJ1-2; abundance: once; v_gene: TRBV4-2; d_gene: .
CDR3nt: TGTGCCAGTAGTAGACAGGTTCCCCCCTACGAGCAGTACTTC; CDR3aa: CASSRQVPPYEQYF; j_gene: TRBJ2-7; abundance: .; v_gene: TRBV19; d_gene: .
CDR3nt: TGTGCCAGCAGTTTCTCGGTGAGGCAGCCCCAGCATTTT; CDR3aa: CASSFSVRQPQHF; j_gene: TRBJ1-5; abundance: .; v_gene: TRBV28; d_gene: .
CDR3nt: TGTGCCAGCAGTTTAGTTAGCGCCGGGGAGCTGTTTTTT; CDR3aa: CASSLVSAGELFF; j_gene: TRBJ2-2; abundance: few; v_gene: TRBV12-3/TRBV12-4; d_gene: .
CDR3nt: TGTGCCAGCAGCCGAAGCAGGGGGCGAGGTACTGAAGCTTTCTTT; CDR3aa: CASSRSRGRGTEAFF; j_gene: TRBJ1-1; abundance: .; v_gene: TRBV7-9; d_gene: TRBD1
CDR3nt: TGTGCCAGCAGCTTAGTCGGGGATTCGACTCAGCCCCAGCATTTT; CDR3aa: CASSLVGDSTQPQHF; j_gene: TRBJ1-5; abundance: .; v_gene: TRBV7-2; d_gene: .
CDR3nt: TGTGCCAGCAGCTTTTACCCCCCGGGACAGGGTGACTACGAGCAGTACTTC; CDR3aa: CASSFYPPGQGDYEQYF; j_gene: TRBJ2-7; abundance: .; v_gene: TRBV5-5; d_gene: TRBD1
CDR3nt: TGTGCCAGCAGCTTAGAGGAGGGCTCCTCTGGCTACACCTTC; CDR3aa: CASSLEEGSSGYTF; j_gene: TRBJ1-2; abundance: .; v_gene: TRBV7-9; d_gene: .
CDR3nt: TGTGCCACCAGCAGAAAAATCTCAGGAAATCAGCCCCAGCATTTT; CDR3aa: CATSRKISGNQPQHF; j_gene: TRBJ1-5; abundance: .; v_gene: TRBV15; d_gene: .
CDR3nt: TGTGCCTGGAGTCAACAGGACCATCAGCCCCAGCATTTT; CDR3aa: CAWSQQDHQPQHF; j_gene: TRBJ1-5; abundance: .; v_gene: TRBV30; d_gene: .
CDR3nt: TGTGCCAGCAGTTCTAATGGGCAGATGGGTGAAAAACTGTTTTTT; CDR3aa: CASSSNGQMGEKLFF; j_gene: TRBJ1-4; abundance: .; v_gene: TRBV7-2; d_gene: .
CDR3nt: TGTGCCAGCAGCTTGCTTGGGACAGGGGGAGGCTGGGAAGCTTTCTTT; CDR3aa: CASSLLGTGGGWEAFF; j_gene: TRBJ1-1; abundance: .; v_gene: TRBV5-4; d_gene: TRBD1
CDR3nt: TGTGCCAGCAGCGTAGACAGGGGGAACTACAATGAGCAGTTCTTC; CDR3aa: CASSVDRGNYNEQFF; j_gene: TRBJ2-1; abundance: .; v_gene: TRBV6-4; d_gene: TRBD1
CDR3nt: TGTGCCAGCAATTCACAGGGGGCGCGTGGGGAAAAACTGTTTTTT; CDR3aa: CASNSQGARGEKLFF; j_gene: TRBJ1-4; abundance: once; v_gene: TRBV28; d_gene: TRBD1
CDR3nt: TGTGCCACCAGCAGAGAAGGACAGGGGGCAAGGAAAGAGACCCAGTACTTC; CDR3aa: CATSREGQGARKETQYF; j_gene: TRBJ2-5; abundance: .; v_gene: TRBV15; d_gene: TRBD1
CDR3nt: TGTGCCAGCAGCTTGGCCGCCGGGCCCCAGCATTTT; CDR3aa: CASSLAAGPQHF; j_gene: TRBJ1-5; abundance: .; v_gene: TRBV5-4; d_gene: .
CDR3nt: TGTGCCAGCAGCGCCACGGGACAGCGAAACACCATATATTTT; CDR3aa: CASSATGQRNTIYF; j_gene: TRBJ1-3; abundance: .; v_gene: TRBV7-9; d_gene: TRBD1
CDR3nt: TGTGCCAGCAGCGTTAACAGGGATCGCAATCAGCCCCAGCATTTT; CDR3aa: CASSVNRDRNQPQHF; j_gene: TRBJ1-5; abundance: .; v_gene: TRBV7-8; d_gene: .
CDR3nt: TGTGCCAGCACCTGGACAGGGGCGGGCACTGAAGCTTTCTTT; CDR3aa: CASTWTGAGTEAFF; j_gene: TRBJ1-1; abundance: .; v_gene: TRBV28; d_gene: TRBD1
CDR3nt: TGTGCCAGCAGCGCGATGGGAGGGCCGAACACCGGGGAGCTGTTTTTT; CDR3aa: CASSAMGGPNTGELFF; j_gene: TRBJ2-2; abundance: .; v_gene: TRBV11-3; d_gene: TRBD2
CDR3nt: TGTGCCATCAGTGAGTCATTTTGGGGGCCAGGCTACACCTTC; CDR3aa: CAISESFWGPGYTF; j_gene: TRBJ1-2; abundance: few; v_gene: TRBV10-3; d_gene: .
CDR3nt: TGTGCCAGCAGTCGGCCCGGGACAGGGATTCCTGGCTACACCTTC; CDR3aa: CASSRPGTGIPGYTF; j_gene: TRBJ1-2; abundance: .; v_gene: TRBV6-2/TRBV6-3; d_gene: TRBD1
CDR3nt: TGTGCCAGCAGCCTCGGGACTAGCGGGCCTTACGAGCAGTACTTC; CDR3aa: CASSLGTSGPYEQYF; j_gene: TRBJ2-7; abundance: .; v_gene: TRBV7-2; d_gene: TRBD2
CDR3nt: TGTGCCAGCAGCTCACAGCTGAACACTGAAGCTTTCTTT; CDR3aa: CASSSQLNTEAFF; j_gene: TRBJ1-1; abundance: .; v_gene: TRBV11-3; d_gene: .
CDR3nt: TGTGCCAGCAGTTTACGTGGGGGGAGCACCGGGGAGCTGTTTTTT; CDR3aa: CASSLRGGSTGELFF; j_gene: TRBJ2-2; abundance: .; v_gene: TRBV7-8; d_gene: .
CDR3nt: TGTGCCAGCAGTCCTGGGACAGGGGGCCATCAGCCCCAGCATTTT; CDR3aa: CASSPGTGGHQPQHF; j_gene: TRBJ1-5; abundance: once; v_gene: TRBV28; d_gene: TRBD1
CDR3nt: TGTGCCAGCCACGGGGCCGGGGAGGATGAAAAACTGTTTTTT; CDR3aa: CASHGAGEDEKLFF; j_gene: TRBJ1-4; abundance: .; v_gene: TRBV28; d_gene: .
CDR3nt: TGTGCCAGCAGCTTTGGGACAAGGGATTCACCCCTCCACTTT; CDR3aa: CASSFGTRDSPLHF; j_gene: TRBJ1-6; abundance: .; v_gene: TRBV7-9; d_gene: .
CDR3nt: TGTGCCTGGGCGGGGGATTCCGACACTGAAGCTTTCTTT; CDR3aa: CAWAGDSDTEAFF; j_gene: TRBJ1-1; abundance: .; v_gene: TRBV30; d_gene: .
CDR3nt: TGTGCCTGGAGAAAACGGGAGTTCGACGAGCAGTACTTC; CDR3aa: CAWRKREFDEQYF; j_gene: TRBJ2-7; abundance: .; v_gene: TRBV30; d_gene: .
CDR3nt: TGCGCCAGCAGCCCCGGGGACAGGGGCCATGAGCAGTTCTTC; CDR3aa: CASSPGDRGHEQFF; j_gene: TRBJ2-1; abundance: once; v_gene: TRBV5-1; d_gene: TRBD1
CDR3nt: TGCGCCAGCAGTGAGTGGGGACTAGCTCAAGAGGGCACCGGGGAGCTGTTTTTT; CDR3aa: CASSEWGLAQEGTGELFF; j_gene: TRBJ2-2; abundance: .; v_gene: TRBV10-2; d_gene: TRBD2
CDR3nt: TGTGCCAGCAGCCGGACAGGGAGACGGAACACCATATATTTT; CDR3aa: CASSRTGRRNTIYF; j_gene: TRBJ1-3; abundance: once; v_gene: TRBV7-2; d_gene: TRBD1
CDR3nt: TGTGCCAGCAGCTTAGAAATCGCTAGCGGGAGGCACGATGAGCAGTTCTTC; CDR3aa: CASSLEIASGRHDEQFF; j_gene: TRBJ2-1; abundance: .; v_gene: TRBV7-2; d_gene: TRBD2
CDR3nt: TGTGCCAGCAGATCGACCTTTTCGAGCGCTGAAGCTTTCTTT; CDR3aa: CASRSTFSSAEAFF; j_gene: TRBJ1-1; abundance: .; v_gene: TRBV3-1/TRBV3-2; d_gene: .
CDR3nt: TGTGCCAGCAGCAAAAAGGATCTCGGGACAGAGCCTATGAACACTGAAGCTTTCTTT; CDR3aa: CASSKKDLGTEPMNTEAFF; j_gene: TRBJ1-1; abundance: few; v_gene: TRBV21-1; d_gene: .
CDR3nt: TGTGCCAGACCTCACCCCAGGGGGCAAGAGACCCAGTACTTC; CDR3aa: CARPHPRGQETQYF; j_gene: TRBJ2-5; abundance: .; v_gene: TRBV27; d_gene: TRBD1
CDR3nt: TGTGCCAGCAGCCGAAGACAGGGTGAAGCTTTCTTT; CDR3aa: CASSRRQGEAFF; j_gene: TRBJ1-1; abundance: few; v_gene: TRBV16; d_gene: TRBD1
CDR3nt: TGTGCCACCAGTGACAGGGACACCGGCAGCTATGGCTACACCTTC; CDR3aa: CATSDRDTGSYGYTF; j_gene: TRBJ1-2; abundance: .; v_gene: TRBV24-1; d_gene: .